The 30 T cell receptor beta chains given below trace back to one sample, sequenced in a study of blood T cells in healthy people across ages. It was with a sample-barcoded 5' primer and a J-beta primer mix that a second PCR of roughly 7 to 12 cycles was run. TCRdb re-called the 5' RACE reads through MiXCR, storing one row per CDR3 protein. The repertoire holds about 580,000 distinct CDR3 sequences, around half seen once, with about 26% in the top ten. Sequencing was carried out using blood. These receptors came from a man at least 80 years old in good health.

This chain connects TRBV4-3 to TRBJ2-1; D unresolved. CDR1 and CDR2 from the germline V gene are LGHNA and YSLEER. V was pared by 1 base and J by 6 bases, with 13 bases between. The CDR3 length is 15 residues. The CDR3 DNA sequence: TGCGCCAGCAGCCAAGGGAAGCGTCTAGGCAATGAGCAGTTCTTC. Encoded protein: CASSQGKRLGNEQFF.

In this sample, this clonotype turned up many times. J is TRBJ2-1 and V is TRBV4-1; TRBD2 matches at 14 bases. Trimming removed 3 bases from V and 7 bases from J; junction bases left unmatched: 2. CDR1 MGHRA and CDR2 YSYEKL come from the germline V gene. There are 15 residues in the CDR3. As DNA, the CDR3 is TGCGCCAGCAGCCACGGACTAGCGGGGGGTAATGAGCAGTTCTTC. As protein: CASSHGLAGGNEQFF.

As concerns this clonotype: A much larger clone lies one base from this, so it may be a read error. The CDR3 bases are TGTGCCACCAGTGATCCAACCCTCCCGCGGCAGTACTTC. Its protein is CATSDPTLPRQYF. The rearrangement uses TRBV24-1 and TRBJ2-4; the D is unclear. This CDR3 has 13 amino acids. Trimming pared 3 bases from V and 13 bases from J, leaving 15 bases between. CDR1 is KGHDR and CDR2 is SFDVKD in the germline V gene.

The sample holds many counts of this clonotype. The genes are TRBV7-2 and TRBJ2-4; TRBD2 is a possible D gene (5 bases). V was trimmed by 1 base and J by 8 bases, leaving 18 bases between them. There are 16 residues in the CDR3. Per germline, CDR1 SGHTA and CDR2 FQGNSA. The chain's CDR3 is CASSLGNINPGDIQYF. The CDR3 DNA is TGTGCCAGCAGCTTAGGAAACATCAATCCCGGGGACATTCAGTACTTC.

This rearrangement joins TRBV20-1 to TRBJ1-5; 7 positions match TRBD1. This CDR3 has 13 amino acids. Germline CDR1 and CDR2: DFQATT and SNEGSKA (reference sequence). The J segment lost 2 bases and the V segment lost 5 bases, leaving 3 bases of the junction unmatched. The CDR3: CSAYGTGNQPQHF. The CDR3 DNA reads as TGCAGTGCTTACGGGACAGGCAATCAGCCCCAGCATTTT.

The gene calls are TRBV6-6 and TRBJ2-2; D remains ambiguous. V was clipped by 2 bases and J by 2 bases, with 9 bases between them. The V gene's germline CDR1 is MNHNY and CDR2 SVGAGI (reference sequence). The CDR3 extends over 15 amino acids. The CDR3 reads CASSYPSVNTGELFF. CDR3 sequence (DNA): TGTGCCAGCAGTTACCCCAGCGTCAACACCGGGGAGCTGTTTTTT.

This chain connects TRBV12-3 or TRBV12-4 to TRBJ2-3; D perhaps matches TRBD1 (5 bases). This CDR3 comprises 15 residues. The germline V and J ends were trimmed by 4 bases and 1 base, with 12 bases remaining between them. The CDR3 DNA reads as TGTGCCAGCAGTTCGACGGAAGGGGGCACAGATACGCAGTATTTT. Translation gives CASSSTEGGTDTQYF.

This chain links TRBV12-3 or TRBV12-4 with TRBJ2-7; 11 bases line up with TRBD2. V lost 1 base to trimming and J lost 3 bases; unmatched junction nucleotides: 5. This CDR3 contains 16 residues. The CDR3 protein is CASSLGLGTSGYEQYF. CDR3 DNA sequence: TGTGCCAGCAGTTTAGGCCTGGGGACTAGCGGCTACGAGCAGTACTTC.

To note about this clonotype: Sequence at one end of the junction differs from germline and may be a read error. The chain uses TRBV6-6 and TRBJ1-1, with D maybe TRBD1 (5 bases). Germline lookup yields CDR1 MNHNY and CDR2 SVGAGI (reference sequence). The CDR3 has 14 amino acids. CDR3 DNA: TGTGTCAGCAGTATTACCGGGACTGCTACTGAAGCTTTCTTT. Its translation is CVSSITGTATEAFF.

This clonotype was picked up a small number of times. This chain uses TRBV29-1 with TRBJ2-7; D is undetermined. Germline V gene lookup returns CDR1 SQVTM and CDR2 ANQGSEA. The CDR3 has 12 amino acids. Trimming pared 5 bases from V and 1 base from J, leaving 9 bases between. CDR3 region: CSVRLVSYEQYF. CDR3 DNA sequence: TGCAGCGTTCGACTTGTATCCTACGAGCAGTACTTC.

V usage is TRBV12-3 or TRBV12-4 and J usage is TRBJ2-7; D is unresolved. The CDR3 has 12 amino acids. Trimming shortened V by 3 bases and J by 6 bases, and 9 bases separated the two germline ends. The DNA of the CDR3 is TGTGCCAGCAGTTTCGGGCTTTGCGAGCAGTACTTC. As protein: CASSFGLCEQYF.

The gene calls are TRBV29-1 and TRBJ2-2; D may be TRBD1 (6 bases). Trimming left V 4 bases short and J 6 bases short, with 15 bases between. CDR3 size: 14 residues. CDR1 and CDR2 from the germline V gene are SQVTM and ANQGSEA. CDR3 protein: CSVVQGSGAGELFF. The DNA of the CDR3 is TGCAGCGTTGTTCAGGGGAGTGGGGCCGGGGAGCTGTTTTTT.

This clonotype was recorded a few times. The V call is TRBV20-1, the J call TRBJ2-1; TRBD2 matches at 8 bases. V lost 0 bases and J lost 7; bases outside the gene matches: 5. The CDR3 has 14 residues. Germline CDR1 DFQATT, CDR2 SNEGSKA (reference sequence). CDR3 in amino acids: CSARDGRVTNEQFF. CDR3 DNA sequence: TGCAGTGCTAGAGACGGGAGGGTTACAAATGAGCAGTTCTTC.

This chain connects TRBV11-1 to TRBJ2-7; 7 bases align to TRBD2. The CDR3 contains 14 residues. Losses at the gene ends were 5 bases for V and 3 bases for J; bases not matched to a gene: 7. The germline gives CDR1 SGHAT, CDR2 FQDESV (reference sequence). CDR3 protein: CASSAREAYYEQYF. CDR3 nucleotides: TGTGCCAGCAGCGCCCGGGAGGCCTACTACGAGCAGTACTTC.

This clonotype was observed a few times. The chain links TRBV7-2 to TRBJ2-7; D might be TRBD1 or TRBD2, each matching 6 bases. Germline V gene sequence: CDR1 SGHTA, CDR2 FQGNSA. Trimming pared 1 base from V and 7 bases from J, leaving 14 bases between. The CDR3 sequence is 14 residues long. The CDR3 region has the DNA TGTGCCAGCAGCTTAGATCCGGGGGCGCGGGAGCAGTACTTC. This sequence encodes CASSLDPGAREQYF.

This clonotype has ten or more counts. The chain carries TRBV6-5 and TRBJ2-5, with D possibly being TRBD1 or TRBD2 (5 bases each). Germline CDR1 reads MNHEY; CDR2 reads SVGAGI. The CDR3 sequence is 16 residues long. The V and J ends lost 2 bases and 2 bases respectively, with 15 bases between them. DNA of the CDR3: TGTGCCAGCAGTTACGGCTCAGGGAGTTGGCAAGAGACCCAGTACTTC. It codes for CASSYGSGSWQETQYF.

This clonotype was detected only a few times. The chain employs TRBV4-3 and TRBJ2-1; D might be TRBD1 or TRBD2, each matching 6 bases. CDR1 is LGHNA, CDR2 YSLEER, per germline. V lost 4 bases and J 12 bases, leaving 16 bases between the germline ends. This CDR3 is 13 amino acids long. In nucleotides, the CDR3 is TGCGCCAGCAGCCCAGATCGGGGGCTTAGGCAGTTCTTC. This codes for CASSPDRGLRQFF.

DNA of the CDR3: TGCAGTCCGCGGGGTGCAGATACGCAGTATTTT. It translates to CSPRGADTQYF. This chain joins TRBV20-1 and TRBJ2-3; TRBD2 might be the D (6 bases). Trimming removed 8 bases at V and 4 bases at J, with 10 bases between. This CDR3 spans 11 amino acids. The germline CDR1 and CDR2 sequences are DFQATT and SNEGSKA (reference sequence).

The J gene is TRBJ2-1, the V gene TRBV12-3 or TRBV12-4; 8 bases are a match to TRBD1. The CDR3 length is 15 residues. J lost 5 bases, V lost 5 bases, and 8 bases had no gene match. CDR3 sequence: CASSHSRTGNNEQFF. The CDR3 bases are TGTGCCAGCAGTCATTCCCGGACAGGGAACAATGAGCAGTTCTTC.

The chain combines TRBV2 with TRBJ2-4; TRBD1 is a possible D gene (5 bases). Germline lookup yields CDR1 SNHLY and CDR2 FYNNEI. The CDR3 totals 17 residues. The V end was cut by 1 base, the J end by 0 bases, with 13 bases between. The CDR3 DNA sequence: TGTGCCAGCAGTGAAGAAGACAGAGCCCTAGCCAAAAACATTCAGTACTTC. It codes for CASSEEDRALAKNIQYF.

A single count supports this clonotype. The rearrangement links TRBV6-6 to TRBJ2-1; the D is unclear. The CDR3 extends over 14 amino acids. In germline, CDR1 is MNHNY, CDR2 SVGAGI (reference sequence). Trimming pared 7 bases from V and 3 bases from J, leaving 13 bases between. For the CDR3, the DNA is TGTGCCAGCATTTTTGGCAGAGACTACAATGAGCAGTTCTTC. Translating it yields CASIFGRDYNEQFF.

V and J are TRBV9 and TRBJ2-1; D remains ambiguous. This CDR3 contains 16 residues. The germline V gene encodes CDR1 SGDLS and CDR2 YYNGEE. The V end was cut by 5 bases, the J end by 0 bases, with 15 bases between. CDR3: CASSATDGRSYNEQFF. Here the CDR3 DNA reads TGTGCCAGCAGTGCCACCGACGGACGCTCCTACAATGAGCAGTTCTTC.

This rearrangement joins TRBV2 to TRBJ1-2; tentative D call: TRBD1 (6 bases). The CDR3 consists of 12 residues. Trimming took off 8 bases at V and 2 bases at J, with 9 bases between the two ends. The germline V gene has CDR1 SNHLY and CDR2 FYNNEI. The CDR3 reads CASHRENYGYTF. The CDR3 region has the DNA TGTGCCAGCCACAGGGAGAACTATGGCTACACCTTC.

The V call is TRBV7-9, the J call TRBJ2-4; D gene unclear. The end of the DNA aligns better with TRBJ2-7, so the J call may be wrong. Germline CDR1 and CDR2: SEHNR and FQNEAQ (reference sequence). The CDR3 is 14 residues long. CDR3 sequence: CASSLVGSVYEQYF. The CDR3 DNA is TGTGCCAGCAGCTTAGTCGGCAGCGTCTACGAGCAGTACTTC.

The V and J genes are TRBV11-3 and TRBJ2-3; maybe TRBD1 (6 bases). The V end lost 4 bases, the J end lost 3 bases, and 14 bases lay between the germline ends. Looked up from germline, CDR1 is SGHNT and CDR2 is YENEEA. This CDR3 comprises 15 residues. The chain's CDR3 is CASSSTGSWTDTQYF. CDR3 in DNA: TGTGCCAGCAGCTCTACAGGGAGTTGGACAGATACGCAGTATTTT. Full variable domain (remainder filled in from reference TRBV11-3 and TRBJ2-3): EAGVVQSPRYKIIEKKQPVAFWCNPISGHNTLYWYLQNLGQGPELLIRYENEEAVDDSQLPKDRFSAERLKGVDSTLKIQPAELGDSAVYLCASSSTGSWTDTQYFGPGTRLTVL.

This sequence joins TRBV11-3 and TRBJ2-4; tentative D call: TRBD1 (6 bases). The tail of the sequence fits TRBJ2-7 better, so the J call may be wrong. Germline V gene data show CDR1 as SGHNT and CDR2 as YENEEA. This CDR3 is 15 amino acids long. The DNA of the CDR3 is TGTGCCAGCAGCTTAGCCCACTCGGACAGATACGAGCAGTACTTC. Translated: CASSLAHSDRYEQYF.

This clonotype was detected only a few times. The CDR3 reads CASRVGGRQETQYF. As DNA, the CDR3 is TGCGCCAGCAGGGTTGGGGGTCGCCAAGAGACCCAGTACTTC. The V and J genes are TRBV5-1 and TRBJ2-5; D may correspond to TRBD1 or TRBD2 (5 bases each). The V gene's germline CDR1 is SGHRS and CDR2 YFSETQ. V shed 5 bases and J shed 1 base, with 12 bases lying between them. The CDR3 has 14 amino acids.

This clonotype showed up just a few times. The V and J genes are TRBV6-1 and TRBJ2-1; D remains unclear. This CDR3 spans 12 amino acids. CDR1 and CDR2 (germline): MNHNS, SASEGT. Trimming stripped 7 bases from V and 8 bases from J, with 12 bases between. CDR3 sequence (DNA): TGTGCCAGCAAAGAGCGTTGGGATGAGCAGTTCTTC. The encoded protein is CASKERWDEQFF.

A few counts support this clonotype. The chain links TRBV7-2 to TRBJ2-3; D unclear. Trimming shortened V by 7 bases and J by 2 bases, and 7 bases separated the two germline ends. CDR1 is SGHTA and CDR2 is FQGNSA in the germline V gene. The length of the CDR3 is 12 residues. The CDR3 is CASTPTTDTQYF. CDR3 DNA: TGTGCCAGCACGCCGACCACAGATACGCAGTATTTT.

The genes are TRBV5-1 and TRBJ2-7, with D perhaps TRBD1 or TRBD2 (6 bases each). Germline V gives CDR1 SGHRS, CDR2 YFSETQ. The CDR3 contains 12 residues. V gave up 3 bases and J gave up 5 bases, with 9 bases separating them. CDR3 in DNA: TGCGCCAGCAGCTGGGGGGCGAACGAGCAGTACTTC. This gives the protein CASSWGANEQYF.